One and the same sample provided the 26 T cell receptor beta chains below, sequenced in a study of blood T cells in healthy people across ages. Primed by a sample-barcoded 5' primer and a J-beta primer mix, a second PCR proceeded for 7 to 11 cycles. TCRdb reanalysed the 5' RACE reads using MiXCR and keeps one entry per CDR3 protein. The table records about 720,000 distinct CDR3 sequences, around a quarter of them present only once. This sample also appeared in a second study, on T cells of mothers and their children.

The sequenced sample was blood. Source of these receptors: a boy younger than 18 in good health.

The CDR3 sequence is CASSEPTGLPYEQYF. The CDR3 region has the DNA TGTGCCAGCAGCGAGCCGACAGGGTTACCCTACGAGCAGTACTTC. This chain uses TRBV5-5 with TRBJ2-7; TRBD1 matches at 7 bases. This CDR3 is built from 15 residues. V shed 4 bases and J 2 bases; nucleotides not matched to a gene: 9. Germline-derived CDR1 and CDR2 are SGHKS and YYEKEE (reference sequence).

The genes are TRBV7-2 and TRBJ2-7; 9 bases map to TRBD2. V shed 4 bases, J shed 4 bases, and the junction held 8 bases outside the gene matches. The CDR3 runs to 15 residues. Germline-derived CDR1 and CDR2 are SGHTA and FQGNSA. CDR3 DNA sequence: TGTGCCAGCAGCTCGCAACCGGGACTAGCTTACGAGCAGTACTTC. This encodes CASSSQPGLAYEQYF.

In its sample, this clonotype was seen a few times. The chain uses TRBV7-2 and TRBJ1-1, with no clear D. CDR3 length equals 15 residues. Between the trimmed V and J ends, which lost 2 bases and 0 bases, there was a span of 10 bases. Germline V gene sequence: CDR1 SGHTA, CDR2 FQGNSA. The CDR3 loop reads CASSLLDLMNTEAFF. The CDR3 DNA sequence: TGTGCCAGCAGCTTACTCGACCTCATGAACACTGAAGCTTTCTTT. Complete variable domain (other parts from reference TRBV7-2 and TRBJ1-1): GAGVSQSPSNKVTEKGKDVELRCDPISGHTALYWYRQSLGQGLEFLIYFQGNSAPDKSGLPSDRFSAERTGGSVSTLTIQRTQQEDSAVYLCASSLLDLMNTEAFFGQGTRLTVV.

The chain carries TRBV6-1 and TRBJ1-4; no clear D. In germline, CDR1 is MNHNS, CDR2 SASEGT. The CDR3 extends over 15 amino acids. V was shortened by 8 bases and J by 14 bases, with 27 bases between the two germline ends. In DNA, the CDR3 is TGTGCCAGCGAAGGGCCCCCCGCACTAACCGGCAGGCTGTTTTTT. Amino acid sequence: CASEGPPALTGRLFF.

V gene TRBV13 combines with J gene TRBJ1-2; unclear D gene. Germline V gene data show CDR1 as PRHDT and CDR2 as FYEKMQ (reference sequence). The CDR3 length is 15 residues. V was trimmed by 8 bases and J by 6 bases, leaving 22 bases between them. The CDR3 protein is CASSQAGQVVHGYTF. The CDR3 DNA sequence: TGTGCCAGCTCCCAGGCCGGGCAGGTGGTCCATGGCTACACCTTC.

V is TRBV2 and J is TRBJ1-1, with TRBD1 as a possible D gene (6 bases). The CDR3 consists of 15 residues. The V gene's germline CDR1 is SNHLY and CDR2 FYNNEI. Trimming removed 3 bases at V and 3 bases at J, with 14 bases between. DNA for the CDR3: TGTGCCAGCAGTGAGGCGGGCAGGGGTGACACTGAAGCTTTCTTT. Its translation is CASSEAGRGDTEAFF.

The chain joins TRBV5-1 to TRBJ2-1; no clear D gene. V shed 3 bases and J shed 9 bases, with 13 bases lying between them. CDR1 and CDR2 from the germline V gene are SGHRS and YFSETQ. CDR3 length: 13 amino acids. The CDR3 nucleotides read TGCGCCAGCAGCTCTTCCTCTGGCGGTGAGCAGTTCTTC. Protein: CASSSSSGGEQFF.

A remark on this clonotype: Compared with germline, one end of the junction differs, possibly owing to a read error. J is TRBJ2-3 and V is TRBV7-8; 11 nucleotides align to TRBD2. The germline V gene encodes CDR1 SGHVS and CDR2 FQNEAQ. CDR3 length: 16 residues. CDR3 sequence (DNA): TGTGCCCGCAGCTTACTAGCGGGGGTGGGGACAGATACGCAGTATTTT. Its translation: CARSLLAGVGTDTQYF.

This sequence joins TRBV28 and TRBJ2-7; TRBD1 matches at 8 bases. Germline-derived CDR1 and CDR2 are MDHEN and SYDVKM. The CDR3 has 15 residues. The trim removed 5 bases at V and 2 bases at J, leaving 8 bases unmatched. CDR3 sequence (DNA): TGTGCCAGCAGTATAAGGACAGGGTTCCCCTACGAGCAGTACTTC. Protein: CASSIRTGFPYEQYF.

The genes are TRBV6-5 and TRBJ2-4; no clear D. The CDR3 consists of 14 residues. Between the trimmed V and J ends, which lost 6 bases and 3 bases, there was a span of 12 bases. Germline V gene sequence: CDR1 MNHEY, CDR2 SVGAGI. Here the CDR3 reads CASSPDGLKNIQYF. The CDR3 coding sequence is TGTGCCAGCAGCCCCGACGGCCTCAAAAACATTCAGTACTTC.

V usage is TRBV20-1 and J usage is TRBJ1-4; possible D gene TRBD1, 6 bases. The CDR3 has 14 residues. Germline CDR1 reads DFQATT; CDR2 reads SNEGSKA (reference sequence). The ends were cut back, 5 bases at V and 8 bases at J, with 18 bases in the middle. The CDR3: CSALRQAVGEKLFF. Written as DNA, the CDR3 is TGCAGTGCTTTACGACAGGCTGTCGGCGAAAAACTGTTTTTT.

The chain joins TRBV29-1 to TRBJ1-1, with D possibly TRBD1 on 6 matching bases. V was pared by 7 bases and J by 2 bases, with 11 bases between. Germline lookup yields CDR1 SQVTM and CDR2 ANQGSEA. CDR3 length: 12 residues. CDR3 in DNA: TGCAGCGCCACGGGACACAACACTGAAGCTTTCTTT. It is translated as CSATGHNTEAFF.

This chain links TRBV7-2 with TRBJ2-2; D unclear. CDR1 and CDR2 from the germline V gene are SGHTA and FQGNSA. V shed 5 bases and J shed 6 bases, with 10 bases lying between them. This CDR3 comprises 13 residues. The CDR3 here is CASSKPNSGELFF. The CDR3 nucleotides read TGTGCCAGCAGCAAACCCAATTCCGGGGAGCTGTTTTTT.

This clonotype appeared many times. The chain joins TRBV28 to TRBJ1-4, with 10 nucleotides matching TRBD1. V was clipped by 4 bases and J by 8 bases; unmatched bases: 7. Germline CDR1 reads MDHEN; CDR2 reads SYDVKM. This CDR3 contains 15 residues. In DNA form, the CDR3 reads TGTGCCAGCAGTTCGCCGGGACAGGGGAAGGAAAAACTGTTTTTT. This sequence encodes CASSSPGQGKEKLFF. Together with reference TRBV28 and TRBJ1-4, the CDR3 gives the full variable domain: DVKVTQSSRYLVKRTGEKVFLECVQDMDHENMFWYRQDPGLGLRLIYFSYDVKMKEKGDIPEGYSVSREKKERFSLILESASTNQTSMYLCASSSPGQGKEKLFFGSGTQLSVL.

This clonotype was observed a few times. The CDR3 loop is CSVYQVHTDTQYF. DNA for the CDR3: TGCAGCGTTTACCAGGTGCACACAGATACGCAGTATTTT. V is TRBV29-1 and J is TRBJ2-3, with D unclear. Germline lookup yields CDR1 SQVTM and CDR2 ANQGSEA. The germline V and J ends were trimmed by 5 bases and 2 bases, with 11 bases remaining between them. The CDR3 runs 13 residues.

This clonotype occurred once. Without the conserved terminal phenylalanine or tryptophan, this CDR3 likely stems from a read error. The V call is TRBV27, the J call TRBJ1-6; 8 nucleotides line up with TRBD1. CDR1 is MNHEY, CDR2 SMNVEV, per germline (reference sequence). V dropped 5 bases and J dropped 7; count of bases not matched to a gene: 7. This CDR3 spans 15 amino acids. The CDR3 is CASSNRDRKNSPLHL. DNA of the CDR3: TGTGCCAGCAGTAACCGGGACAGGAAGAATTCACCCCTCCACCTT.

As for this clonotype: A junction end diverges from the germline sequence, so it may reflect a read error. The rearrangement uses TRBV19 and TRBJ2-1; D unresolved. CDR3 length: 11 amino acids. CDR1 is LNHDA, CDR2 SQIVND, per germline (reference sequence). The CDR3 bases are TGTGCCACCTCACAGCTCAATGAGCGGTTCTTC. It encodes CATSQLNERFF.

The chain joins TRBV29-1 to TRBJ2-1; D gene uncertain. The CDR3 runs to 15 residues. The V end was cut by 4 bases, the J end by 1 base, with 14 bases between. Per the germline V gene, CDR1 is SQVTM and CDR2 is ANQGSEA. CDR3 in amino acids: CSVVGQDVSYNEQFF. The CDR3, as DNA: TGCAGCGTTGTTGGGCAGGACGTTTCCTACAATGAGCAGTTCTTC.

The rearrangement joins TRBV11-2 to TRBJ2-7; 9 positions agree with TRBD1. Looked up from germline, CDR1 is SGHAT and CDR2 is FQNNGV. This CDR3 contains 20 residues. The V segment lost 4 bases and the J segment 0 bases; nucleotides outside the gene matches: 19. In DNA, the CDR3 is TGTGCCAGCAGCTGCGCAACTGACAGGGGGTGGAATTGTCGCTCCTACGAGCAGTACTTC. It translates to CASSCATDRGWNCRSYEQYF.

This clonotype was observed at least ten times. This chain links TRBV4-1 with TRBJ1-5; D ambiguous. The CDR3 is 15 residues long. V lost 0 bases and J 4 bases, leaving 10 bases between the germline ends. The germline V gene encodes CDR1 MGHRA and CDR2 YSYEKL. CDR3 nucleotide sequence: TGCGCCAGCAGCCAAGATTTTCTTACGAATCAGCCCCAGCATTTT. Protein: CASSQDFLTNQPQHF.

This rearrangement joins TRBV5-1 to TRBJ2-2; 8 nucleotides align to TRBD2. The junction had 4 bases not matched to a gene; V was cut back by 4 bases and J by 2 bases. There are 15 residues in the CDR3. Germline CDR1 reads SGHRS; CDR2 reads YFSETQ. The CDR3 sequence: CASSPGGANTGELFF. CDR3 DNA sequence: TGCGCCAGCAGCCCCGGGGGGGCAAACACCGGGGAGCTGTTTTTT.

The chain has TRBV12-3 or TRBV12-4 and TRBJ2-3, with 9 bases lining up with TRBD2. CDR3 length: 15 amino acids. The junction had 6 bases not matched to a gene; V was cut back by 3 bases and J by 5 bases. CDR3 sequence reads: CASSFTERGVDTQYF. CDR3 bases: TGTGCCAGCAGTTTTACCGAGCGGGGGGTAGATACGCAGTATTTT.

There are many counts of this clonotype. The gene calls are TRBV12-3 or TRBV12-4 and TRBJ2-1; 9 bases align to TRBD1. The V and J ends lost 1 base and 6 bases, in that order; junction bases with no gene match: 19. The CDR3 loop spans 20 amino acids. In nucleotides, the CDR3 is TGTGCCAGCAGTTTAGGGGAACGATTCACAGGGGGCGCGGGGATCAATGAGCAGTTCTTC. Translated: CASSLGERFTGGAGINEQFF.

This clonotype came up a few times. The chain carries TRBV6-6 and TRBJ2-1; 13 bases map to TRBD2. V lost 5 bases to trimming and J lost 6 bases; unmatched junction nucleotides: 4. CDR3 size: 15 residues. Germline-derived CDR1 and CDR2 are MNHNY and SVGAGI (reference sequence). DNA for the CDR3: TGTGCCAGCAGTGGGACTAGCGGGGCATTCAATGAGCAGTTCTTC. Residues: CASSGTSGAFNEQFF.

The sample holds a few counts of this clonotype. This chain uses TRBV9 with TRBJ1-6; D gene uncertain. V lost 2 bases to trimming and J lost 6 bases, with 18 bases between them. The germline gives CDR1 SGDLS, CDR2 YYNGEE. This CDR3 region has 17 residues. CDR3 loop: CASSVLPGGISNSPLHF. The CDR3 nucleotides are TGTGCCAGCAGCGTCCTCCCGGGTGGGATAAGTAATTCACCCCTCCACTTT. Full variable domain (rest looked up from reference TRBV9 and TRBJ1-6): DSGVTQTPKHLITATGQRVTLRCSPRSGDLSVYWYQQSLDQGLQFLIQYYNGEERAKGNILERFSAQQFPDLHSELNLSSLELGDSALYFCASSVLPGGISNSPLHFGNGTRLTVT.

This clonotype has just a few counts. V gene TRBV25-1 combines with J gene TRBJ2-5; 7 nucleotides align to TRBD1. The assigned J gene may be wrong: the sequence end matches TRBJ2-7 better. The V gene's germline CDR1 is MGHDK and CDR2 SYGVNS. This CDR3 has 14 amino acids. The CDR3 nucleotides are TGTGCCAGCAGTCTGGACAGGCGACCCTACGAGCAGTACTTC. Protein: CASSLDRRPYEQYF.